This T cell receptor (beta chain) was captured in a study of hypomethylating agent response in myelodysplastic syndrome. Study-wide results and caveats: The MDS versus healthy comparison may be affected by non-age-matched controls.

Two replicates of roughly 200 ng each gave 400 ng DNA per sample, survey resolution. The protocol was immunoSEQ multiplex PCR, while the TCRdb copy is restricted to in-frame clones and leaves out a portion. This table has a few thousand clones, about 86% appearing once. T-cell subsets were not sorted; bulk bone marrow was analyzed. The CDR3 length is 14 residues. Per the germline V gene, CDR1 is MNHEY and CDR2 is SVGAGI. Trimming pared 4 bases from V and 0 bases from J, leaving 7 bases between. As to this clone: Antigen unknown.

The clonotype originates from a human donor with myelodysplastic syndrome. Sequenced material: bone marrow, taken before or after starting hypomethylating agent treatment for myelodysplastic syndrome (not recorded which). The chain links TRBV6-5 to TRBJ2-1, with D perhaps given as TRBD1 or TRBD2 (5 bases each). The DNA of the CDR3 is TGTGCCAGCAGTTCAGGGAGCTCCTACAATGAGCAGTTCTTC. As protein: CASSSGSSYNEQFF.